The clone carrying this T cell receptor (beta chain) was counted only a few times. The sample belongs to a study of blood T cell repertoires in COVID-19. Turning to the study itself: Samples taken during acute and convalescent COVID-19 were collected in the United States, Italy and Spain. PBMCs, B-cell-depleted T cells, or T cells provided the cDNA or gDNA that made up the material.

Original processing methods: Amplifying reference gene primers gave estimates of nucleated cell counts. Only in-frame clones appear in the TCRdb table, and some are missing; sequencing was by immunoSEQ multiplex PCR. That table is the source of V, J and clone size, and D and trimming were worked out from the DNA. The table shows about 210,000 clones, with 88% occurring only once. J was trimmed by 13 bases and V by 3 bases; bases with no gene match: 9. Looked up from germline, CDR1 is SGHTS and CDR2 is YDEGEE. The CDR3 consists of 15 residues. J is TRBJ1-6 and V is TRBV5-8, with 11 bases lining up with TRBD1. Material for sequencing was peripheral blood. The receptor was isolated from a man aged 70 or older with acute or convalescent COVID-19. The CDR3 DNA reads as TGTGCCAGCAGCTCGACGGGACAGGGGGTGATTCCCCTCCACTTT. Residues: CASSSTGQGVIPLHF.